Listed below are T cell receptor beta chains from one sample, sequenced in a study of T cell responses to AZD1222 COVID-19 vaccine. This table comes from immunoSEQ multiplex PCR, and its TCRdb copy is limited to in-frame clones, with some not included. The table lists 95,000 to 110,000 clones, approximately 89% of them singletons. The specimen was peripheral blood, collected 28 days after the second dose of the MenACWY control vaccine. Receptor source: an adult who received the MenACWY meningococcal vaccine as a control. Both conserved end residues are part of each CDR3. The D gene is left open where the match is weak. Size values are once, few and many counts, or a class for expanded clones, and some rows have none.

size	D	J	V	DNA	CDR3
.	.	TRBJ2-6	TRBV6-2/TRBV6-3	TGTGCCAGCAGTTCCCTTCGGGGACATCACTCTGGGGCCAACGTCCTGACTTTC	CASSSLRGHHSGANVLTF
.	.	TRBJ2-3	TRBV29-1	TGCAGCGAAGGGCCGGGCACAGATACGCAGTATTTT	CSEGPGTDTQYF
.	TRBD1	TRBJ2-1	TRBV5-1	TGCGCCAACAGCTTGATTAGGGGGCGGAATGAGCAGTTCTTC	CANSLIRGRNEQFF
.	TRBD1	TRBJ1-2	TRBV28	TGTGCCAGCAGTGCGAGACAGGGGTTTCCCTATGGCTACACCTTC	CASSARQGFPYGYTF
once	.	TRBJ2-1	TRBV19	TGTGCCAGTAGCCGGAACAGGGATAATGAGCAGTTCTTC	CASSRNRDNEQFF
.	.	TRBJ1-5	TRBV16	TGTGCCAGCAGCCGCATAAATAGCAATCAGCCCCAGCATTTT	CASSRINSNQPQHF
.	.	TRBJ1-1	TRBV30	TGTGCCTGGAGTCAAAGGGCAGGGGTGAGGGCTGAAGCTTTCTTT	CAWSQRAGVRAEAFF
.	TRBD1	TRBJ2-1	TRBV9	TGTGCCAGCAGCGTAGACCAGCGGACAGGGGTGAAAGGGGATGAGCAGTTCTTC	CASSVDQRTGVKGDEQFF
.	.	TRBJ2-7	TRBV14	TGTGCCAGCATCATAGGGAGAGTCTACGAGCAGTACTTC	CASIIGRVYEQYF
.	.	TRBJ1-2	TRBV5-1	TGCGCCAGCAGCTTGGATCTCAGTGTCTATGGCTACACCTTC	CASSLDLSVYGYTF
.	.	TRBJ2-3	TRBV18	TGTGCCAGCTCACCCGGCAGTCCCAGCACAGATACGCAGTATTTT	CASSPGSPSTDTQYF
.	.	TRBJ1-2	TRBV6-4	TGTGCCAGCAGTGAGACAAAAGGCTACACCTTC	CASSETKGYTF
.	TRBD2	TRBJ2-5	TRBV15	TGTGCCACCAGCAGACCTGGACTAGCGGGGGGCCCCTTACAAGAGACCCAGTACTTC	CATSRPGLAGGPLQETQYF
.	TRBD2	TRBJ2-1	TRBV24-1	TGTGCCACCAGTGACTCCAGACTAGCGGGGCTCAACAATGAGCAGTTCTTC	CATSDSRLAGLNNEQFF
.	.	TRBJ1-2	TRBV7-2	TGTGCCAGCAGCCCCGCCCCCGGGAGTTCCTATGGCTACACCTTC	CASSPAPGSSYGYTF
.	.	TRBJ2-4	TRBV2	TGTGCCAGCAGTGAAGAAGGACAGACAGTTTTAAGCATTCAGTACTTC	CASSEEGQTVLSIQYF
few	.	TRBJ2-7	TRBV7-8	TGTGCCAGCAGCTTAGGGTCAGGGACCCACGAGCAGTACTTC	CASSLGSGTHEQYF
.	.	TRBJ1-4	TRBV2	TGTGCCAGCATAGGAGCTTCGCGGGATGAAAAACTGTTTTTT	CASIGASRDEKLFF
.	.	TRBJ2-1	TRBV18	TGTGCCAGCTCACCACTGGGGGCCAATTCCTACAATGAGCAGTTCTTC	CASSPLGANSYNEQFF
.	TRBD1	TRBJ1-6	TRBV30	TGTGCCTGGATACCGACAGGGATGGCCTCCTATAATTCACCCCTCCACTTT	CAWIPTGMASYNSPLHF
.	.	TRBJ2-1	TRBV28	TGTGCCAGCGAGGGGTACAATGAGCAGTTCTTC	CASEGYNEQFF
.	.	TRBJ1-3	TRBV9	TGTGCCAGCAGCGTAGCTACATCGCCAGGGGCAGGTGGAAACACCATATATTTT	CASSVATSPGAGGNTIYF
.	TRBD1	TRBJ1-6	TRBV27	TGTGCCAGCAAACAGGGGACCAATAATTCACCCCTCCACTTT	CASKQGTNNSPLHF
.	.	TRBJ1-1	TRBV28	TGTGCCAGCAGTTCGATTGTCCCGGGGAACACTGAAGCTTTCTTT	CASSSIVPGNTEAFF
.	.	TRBJ2-3	TRBV15	TGTGCCACCTCCCGTTGGGGCGGCGTTAACACAGATACGCAGTATTTT	CATSRWGGVNTDTQYF
.	TRBD1	TRBJ2-5	TRBV5-1	TGCGCCAGCAGCTCCTCCTCCGGGACAGGGGGCGAGACCCAGTACTTC	CASSSSSGTGGETQYF
.	.	TRBJ2-6	TRBV6-5	TGTGCCAGCAATCCCAGGACCTCTGGGGCCAACGTCCTGACTTTC	CASNPRTSGANVLTF
.	TRBD1	TRBJ2-3	TRBV30	TGTGCCTGGAAACAGGGGCCAGATACGCAGTATTTT	CAWKQGPDTQYF
few	.	TRBJ1-3	TRBV6-5	TGTGCCAGCAGTTACGACAGGACAGCCACCACCATATATTTT	CASSYDRTATTIYF
few	.	TRBJ1-5	TRBV28	TGTGCCAGCAGTCCCCGACGCGGTCCTAATAGCAATCAGCCCCAGCATTTT	CASSPRRGPNSNQPQHF
once	.	TRBJ2-2	TRBV7-3	TGTGCCAGCAGCTCAAATAAGGACAGTCTGGGCACCGGGGAGCTGTTTTTT	CASSSNKDSLGTGELFF
once	.	TRBJ1-4	TRBV6-5	TGTGCCAGCAGACCACCCGCTGACGAAAAACTGTTTTTT	CASRPPADEKLFF
.	.	TRBJ1-4	TRBV5-1	TGCGCCAGCAGCTTGGCCGGGGGCCGCGGGGAAAAACTGTTTTTT	CASSLAGGRGEKLFF
.	.	TRBJ1-2	TRBV6-5	TGTGCCAGCAGTTTAGGGACTGGTGGCTACACCTTC	CASSLGTGGYTF
.	TRBD1	TRBJ1-6	TRBV7-2	TGTGCCAGCAGCAATCCGACCGCAGGGGGCGCTTATTCACCCCTCCACTTT	CASSNPTAGGAYSPLHF
.	TRBD2	TRBJ2-5	TRBV5-6	TGTGCCAGCAGCTTGGCCTCGGCGGGGGGGCCTGAGGTCACAGAGACCCAGTACTTC	CASSLASAGGPEVTETQYF
once	.	TRBJ2-5	TRBV10-1	TGCGCCAGCAGTCCGGGACCCCAAGAGACCCAGTACTTC	CASSPGPQETQYF
once	TRBD1	TRBJ2-7	TRBV28	TGTGCCAGCAGTTTGTCGGGACAGTCCTACGAGCAGTACTTC	CASSLSGQSYEQYF
few	TRBD1	TRBJ1-2	TRBV16	TGTGCCAGCAGCCAGTTGGACAGGGGGCAAGGGGGCTACACCTTC	CASSQLDRGQGGYTF
.	.	TRBJ2-5	TRBV5-1	TGCGCCAGCAGCTTGTCGGGGGACCAAGAGACCCAGTACTTC	CASSLSGDQETQYF